Included here is one TCR beta chain sequence, with context. Its target antigen remains unknown. Qualities for individual bases were not recorded, and no much larger clone is one base off. This sample stems from a study of post-analysis software for immune sequencing data (dated by TCRdb to 2015 to 2017). Broadly, across the study: Recorded disease courses included relapsing-remitting, secondary progressive and progressive-relapsing multiple sclerosis, with some patients lacking subtype annotation. The patient repertoires were compared against 11 previously published healthy control repertoires obtained from donors aged about 6 to 26 years. A subset of samples was prepared in parallel using single-end sample barcoding, then pooled and co-amplified after Illumina adapter ligation.

Spanning cysteine to phenylalanine, the CDR3 consists of 14 amino acids. Only the CDR3 DNA stays, 42 bases, in frame from base 1. The germline V gene yields MNHEY for CDR1 and SVGEGT for CDR2. V and J lose 8 bases and 13 bases, and a span of 24 bases separates them. TCR beta repertoires were profiled from peripheral blood of roughly 13 young patients with multiple sclerosis to demonstrate the VDJtools post-analysis software. The multiple sclerosis patients were children and adolescents between roughly 6 and 17 years of age. Results and caveats for the whole study, not just this receptor: The multiple sclerosis patient group was slightly younger than the control group. Direct clustering with F measure showed strong co-clustering of samples prepared in the same batch, prompting a batch-effect correction. Significantly higher frequencies in patients than in controls were found for about 5 TRBV segments, including TRBV5-6, TRBV5-1 and TRBV20-1. Significantly lower normalized Chao1 diversity was found in multiple sclerosis patients than in controls, suggesting substantial peripheral T-cell clonal expansion.

The protocol used for the library was PCR. Sequencing was performed on an Illumina HiSeq 2500. To reduce PCR and sequencing biases, unique molecular identifiers were incorporated into the TCR beta cDNA libraries. Some 500,000 cDNA molecules were obtained for every 1 to 10 million input T cells, so each molecule roughly corresponded to one T cell. The patient libraries were prepared and sequenced with the same protocol used for the earlier healthy control dataset. Within a given batch, samples were prepared together, multiplexed and sequenced on the same HiSeq lane. Regarding the original processing steps: Raw barcoded reads were processed with MIGEC, discarding single-read molecular identifier groups before consensus assembly and CDR3 extraction. VDJtools was used for post-analysis of the clonotype tables, with diversity normalized by down-sampling every dataset to the smallest sample size. Repertoire overlap clustering matched CDR3 amino acid but not nucleotide sequences to correct batch-related cross-sample contamination. Clones were called with MiXCR by TCRdb after fastp trimmed the public reads at Q25, and only in-frame beta chains were retained. Each entry merges the rows of one CDR3 protein and shows their most common DNA and genes. These V and J calls originate from TCRdb's pipeline instead of the authors' own analysis. In all, the sample holds more than 450,000 distinct CDR3 sequences, and about 40% of those were seen once. Clones ranked in the top ten supply under 2% of the sample.

The origin of this receptor is a girl aged 10 to 17 with multiple sclerosis. The chain couples TRBV6-2 or TRBV6-3 to TRBJ2-4; no confident D gene assignment can be made. The specimen sequenced was blood. The CDR3 here reads CASGSPMGTYGQYF. The DNA sequence is TGTGCCAGCGGATCTCCCATGGGTACCTACGGGCAGTACTTC.